This T cell receptor delta chain was found in a study of gamma-delta chains in newborns, infants, children. As for the study in general: Innate gammadelta T cells reportedly expand polyclonally right after birth, driven by microbial exposure, per the title.

TCRdb reprocessed the reads using CATT. The sample has about 5,000 delta-chain clones; 0.42% are singletons. This CDR3 is 18 amino acids long. Deletions cut 0 bases from V and 2 bases from J, with 13 bases between. Germline CDR1 is GEAIGNYY and CDR2 is EKD. This clone was picked up a small number of times. The protein recorded in TCRdb matches a much larger clone and deviates from this DNA's translation at residue 10, suggesting a read error; the protein here is obtained by translating the DNA. This sequence was found in a child who was a newborn, infant or young child, either healthy, febrile or measles-vaccinated (not recorded which). The chain carries TRDV2 and TRDJ3, with D tentatively TRDD3 (6 bases). The material sequenced was blood. CDR3 sequence: CACDTWGPSPWDTRQMFF. CDR3 sequence (DNA): TGTGCCTGTGACACCTGGGGGCCTAGCCCCTGGGACACCCGACAGATGTTTTTC.